A selection of T cell receptor beta chains follows, all from one sample in a study of cytomegalovirus exposure and HLA in healthy donors. The method was immunoSEQ multiplex PCR; TCRdb's version includes in-frame clones alone and lacks a portion of them. This sample yields roughly 130,000 clones, of which 88% are seen a single time; 1.4% to 1.5% belongs to the top ten. Sequenced input: PBMCs. These receptors were collected from a man aged 25-40 years in good health and CMV-seronegative. Each CDR3 is given with its conserved first and last residue. D genes are given only for firm matches. Expanded clones get a size class; other rows say once, few or many, or leave the size out.

clone_size,v_call,j_call,d_call,cdr3_nt,cdr3_aa
-,TRBV7-3,TRBJ1-1,-,TGTGCCAGCAGCCCGACTGGCGGGGGCCGGGGCACTGAAGCTTTCTTT,CASSPTGGGRGTEAFF
-,TRBV9,TRBJ2-3,TRBD2,TGTGCCAGCAGCGTAGCTACGTCCAGCGGGGTCACAGATACGCAGTATTTT,CASSVATSSGVTDTQYF
-,TRBV19,TRBJ2-7,TRBD2,TGTGCCAGTAGTGAGCGGGAGTTACCTTCCGAGCAGTACTTC,CASSERELPSEQYF
once,TRBV18,TRBJ1-1,-,TGTGCCAGCTCACCATCTGGACCGACGGGGGTCAATCCTGAAGCTTTCTTT,CASSPSGPTGVNPEAFF
-,TRBV4-1,TRBJ2-7,TRBD2,TGCGCCAGCAGCCAAGGTTTTATTGGACTAGCGGGAGGAAGGACCTACGAGCAGTACTTC,CASSQGFIGLAGGRTYEQYF
-,TRBV6-5,TRBJ2-1,-,TGTGCCAGCAGCCCCCCCGGGTCCGGCTACAATGAGCAGTTCTTC,CASSPPGSGYNEQFF
-,TRBV7-2,TRBJ2-1,TRBD2,TGTGCCAGCAGCTTCTATAGCGGGAGCGGCGGTGAGCAGTTCTTC,CASSFYSGSGGEQFF
-,TRBV12-5,TRBJ1-3,-,TGTGCTAGTGGTTGGACAGCCTCTGGAAACACCATATATTTT,CASGWTASGNTIYF
-,TRBV18,TRBJ1-2,-,TGTGCCAGCTCACCAGGGGCCGACTATGGCTACACCTTC,CASSPGADYGYTF
-,TRBV14,TRBJ1-2,-,TGTGCCAGCAGCCAAGATCCCAGGGGCTATGGCTACACCTTC,CASSQDPRGYGYTF
-,TRBV11-3,TRBJ1-1,-,TGTGCCAGCAGCTTAGTCACGGGGGGCGAAGCTTTCTTT,CASSLVTGGEAFF
once,TRBV4-3,TRBJ2-3,TRBD2,TGCGCCAGCAGCCCATCGGAAGCGGGAGGGCCGACAGATACGCAGTATTTT,CASSPSEAGGPTDTQYF
-,TRBV5-1,TRBJ1-1,-,TGCGCCAGCAGCTTGTTGGACAGGAACACTGAAGCTTTCTTT,CASSLLDRNTEAFF
-,TRBV6-6,TRBJ2-1,-,TGTGCCAGCAGTTACCGGGACTCATACAATGAGCAGTTCTTC,CASSYRDSYNEQFF
-,TRBV2,TRBJ2-2,-,TGTGCCAGCAGTGTCCGGGACTTTCTCACCGGGGAGCTGTTTTTT,CASSVRDFLTGELFF
-,TRBV6-4,TRBJ2-2,TRBD2,TGTGCCAGCAGTGTACGCGGGAGCCCGAACACCGGGGAGCTGTTTTTT,CASSVRGSPNTGELFF
-,TRBV12-5,TRBJ1-5,-,TGTGCTAGTGGTTTGTCAGGGAGCAATCAGCCCCAGCATTTT,CASGLSGSNQPQHF
once,TRBV5-1,TRBJ1-1,-,TGCGCCAGCAGCTTGCTTTTCAGGGGGAACACTGAAGCTTTCTTT,CASSLLFRGNTEAFF
-,TRBV19,TRBJ2-1,-,TGTGCCAGTAGTAAAGCGGTCACCGAATACAATGAGCAGTTCTTC,CASSKAVTEYNEQFF
once,TRBV14,TRBJ2-3,-,TGTGCCAGCAGCCAAGTTAGGTCAGCTAATGGGCCAGATACGCAGTATTTT,CASSQVRSANGPDTQYF
-,TRBV13,TRBJ1-5,-,TGTGCCAGCAGCACGTTCCCAGAGCCCCAGCATTTT,CASSTFPEPQHF
-,TRBV25-1,TRBJ2-7,-,TGTGCCAGCAGTGAATCCGGAGGTTTTTACGAGCAGTACTTC,CASSESGGFYEQYF
-,TRBV14,TRBJ2-3,TRBD1,TGTGCCAGCAGCCAAGAAACAGGGGGATACACAGATACGCAGTATTTT,CASSQETGGYTDTQYF
few,TRBV30,TRBJ2-7,-,TGTGCCTGGGAGGGTCCGGTCTACGAGCAGTACTTC,CAWEGPVYEQYF
-,TRBV25-1,TRBJ1-1,TRBD1,TGTGCCAGCAGTTTTACAGGGGGCTACACTGAAGCTTTCTTT,CASSFTGGYTEAFF
-,TRBV7-2,TRBJ1-2,-,TGTGCCAGCAGCTTAGGATATGGGACATTTTATGGCTACACCTTC,CASSLGYGTFYGYTF
-,TRBV5-1,TRBJ2-2,-,TGCGCCAGCAGCTTGGACGGGGTCACCGGGGAGCTGTTTTTT,CASSLDGVTGELFF
few,TRBV25-1,TRBJ2-1,-,TGTGCCAGCAGCCCCCACCCCGTAGTTAGAAGTGAGCAGTTCTTC,CASSPHPVVRSEQFF
once,TRBV9,TRBJ2-7,-,TGTGCCAGCAGTCCCCGGGGGACAGATTCCTACGAGCAGTACTTC,CASSPRGTDSYEQYF
few,TRBV30,TRBJ1-1,-,TGTGCCTGGATGGCGGATCAGAACACTGAAGCTTTCTTT,CAWMADQNTEAFF
-,TRBV10-3,TRBJ2-1,TRBD2,TGTGCCATCAGGGCGGGAGTTCCCAACAATGAGCAGTTCTTC,CAIRAGVPNNEQFF
-,TRBV27,TRBJ2-7,-,TGTGCCACCCGGTCATTTTTCGGCGAGCAGTACTTC,CATRSFFGEQYF
-,TRBV18,TRBJ2-7,TRBD2,TGTGCCAGCTCACCACCGACTAGCGGCTACGAGCAGTACTTC,CASSPPTSGYEQYF
-,TRBV30,TRBJ2-7,-,TGTGCCTGGAGTTCCACAGGGTACGAGCAGTACTTC,CAWSSTGYEQYF
-,TRBV6-1,TRBJ2-7,-,TGTGCCAGCAGTGAAGGGGCGGGTGGTCACGAGCAGTACTTC,CASSEGAGGHEQYF
-,TRBV9,TRBJ2-5,TRBD2,TGTGCCAGCAGCCGGACTAGCGGAGTTGCGGAGACCCAGTACTTC,CASSRTSGVAETQYF
-,TRBV6-5,TRBJ2-7,-,TGTGCCAGCAGTTACGCATCTCAGGGAACTCCCTACGAGCAGTACTTC,CASSYASQGTPYEQYF
-,TRBV7-6,TRBJ1-1,TRBD1,TGTGCCAGCAGCTTCGCGACAGGGGGGATGAACACTGAAGCTTTCTTT,CASSFATGGMNTEAFF
-,TRBV2,TRBJ1-2,-,TGTGCCAGCACCGTTACACAGGGTTTAACTGGCTACACCTTC,CASTVTQGLTGYTF
-,TRBV5-6,TRBJ2-7,TRBD2,TGTGCCAGCAGCTTGGAGGCTAGCGGGGTCCGGCTCTACGAGCAGTACTTC,CASSLEASGVRLYEQYF